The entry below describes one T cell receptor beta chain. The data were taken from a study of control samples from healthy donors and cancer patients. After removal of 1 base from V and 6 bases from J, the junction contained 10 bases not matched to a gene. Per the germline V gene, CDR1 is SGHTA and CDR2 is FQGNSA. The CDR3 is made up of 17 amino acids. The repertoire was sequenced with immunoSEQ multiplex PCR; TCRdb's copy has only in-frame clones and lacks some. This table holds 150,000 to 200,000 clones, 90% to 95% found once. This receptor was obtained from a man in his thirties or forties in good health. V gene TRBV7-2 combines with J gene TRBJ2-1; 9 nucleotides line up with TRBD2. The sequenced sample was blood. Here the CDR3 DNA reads TGTGCCAGCAGCTTAGTCGGTAGCGGGAGCTACAGCAATGAGCAGTTCTTC. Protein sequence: CASSLVGSGSYSNEQFF.